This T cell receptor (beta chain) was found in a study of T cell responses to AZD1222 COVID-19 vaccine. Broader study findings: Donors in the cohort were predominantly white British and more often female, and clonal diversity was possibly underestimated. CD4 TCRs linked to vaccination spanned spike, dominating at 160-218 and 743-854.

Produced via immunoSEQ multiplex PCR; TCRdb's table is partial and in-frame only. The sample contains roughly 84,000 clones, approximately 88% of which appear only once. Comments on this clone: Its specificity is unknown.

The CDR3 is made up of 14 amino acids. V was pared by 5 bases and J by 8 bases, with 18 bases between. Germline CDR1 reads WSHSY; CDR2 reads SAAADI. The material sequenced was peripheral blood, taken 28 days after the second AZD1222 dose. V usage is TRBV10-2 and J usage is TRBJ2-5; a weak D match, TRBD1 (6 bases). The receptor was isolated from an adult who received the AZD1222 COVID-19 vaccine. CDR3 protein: CASSRQVPMVTQYF. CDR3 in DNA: TGCGCCAGCAGTAGACAGGTCCCGATGGTCACCCAGTACTTC.